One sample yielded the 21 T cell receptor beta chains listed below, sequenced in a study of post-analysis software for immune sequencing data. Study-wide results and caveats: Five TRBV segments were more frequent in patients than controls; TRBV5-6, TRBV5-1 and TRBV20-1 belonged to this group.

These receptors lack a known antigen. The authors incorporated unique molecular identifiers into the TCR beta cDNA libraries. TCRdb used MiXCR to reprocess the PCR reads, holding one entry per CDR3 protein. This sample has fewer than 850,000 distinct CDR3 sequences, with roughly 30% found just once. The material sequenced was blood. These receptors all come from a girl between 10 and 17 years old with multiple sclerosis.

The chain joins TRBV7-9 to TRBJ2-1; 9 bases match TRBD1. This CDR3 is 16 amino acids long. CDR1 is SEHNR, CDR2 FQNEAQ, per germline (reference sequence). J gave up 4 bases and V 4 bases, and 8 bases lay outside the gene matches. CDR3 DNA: TGTGCCAGCAGCTCCTTACAGGGGGCTACTTACAATGAGCAGTTCTTC. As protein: CASSSLQGATYNEQFF.

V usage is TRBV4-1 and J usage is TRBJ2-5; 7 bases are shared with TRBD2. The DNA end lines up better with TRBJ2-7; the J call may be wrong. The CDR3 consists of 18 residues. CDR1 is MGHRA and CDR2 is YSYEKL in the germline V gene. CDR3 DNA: TGCGCCAGCAGCCGAGATGTTATAGGACTAGGGTCCTCTAGCGAGCAGTACTTC. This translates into CASSRDVIGLGSSSEQYF.

The CDR3 sequence is CASSQSLSRGGGYNEQFF. For the CDR3, the DNA is TGTGCCAGCAGCCAGAGCCTTTCTCGGGGCGGGGGTTACAATGAGCAGTTCTTC. The chain couples TRBV14 to TRBJ2-1; the match to TRBD2 covers 7 bases. V was pared by 3 bases and J by 4 bases, with 15 bases of the junction left unmatched. Germline V gene sequence: CDR1 SGHDN, CDR2 FVKESK. The CDR3 sequence is 18 residues long.

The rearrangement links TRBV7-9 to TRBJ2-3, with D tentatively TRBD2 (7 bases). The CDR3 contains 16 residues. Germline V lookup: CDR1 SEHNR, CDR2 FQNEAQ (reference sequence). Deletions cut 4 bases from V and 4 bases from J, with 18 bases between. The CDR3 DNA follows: TGTGCCAGCAGCTGGGGGGGGCAGGACGACGCAGATACGCAGTATTTT. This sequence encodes CASSWGGQDDADTQYF. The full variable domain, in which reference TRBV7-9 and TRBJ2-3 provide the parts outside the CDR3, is DTGVSQNPRHKITKRGQNVTFRCDPISEHNRLYWYRQTLGQGPEFLTYFQNEAQLEKSRLLSDRFSAERPKGSFSTLEIQRTEQGDSAMYLCASSWGGQDDADTQYFGPGTRLTVL.

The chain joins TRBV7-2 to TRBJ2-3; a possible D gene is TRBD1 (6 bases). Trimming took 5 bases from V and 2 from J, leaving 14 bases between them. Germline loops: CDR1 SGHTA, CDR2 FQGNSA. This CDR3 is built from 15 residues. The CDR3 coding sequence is TGTGCCAGCAGCCCTGACAGGATATCCACAGATACGCAGTATTTT. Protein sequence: CASSPDRISTDTQYF.

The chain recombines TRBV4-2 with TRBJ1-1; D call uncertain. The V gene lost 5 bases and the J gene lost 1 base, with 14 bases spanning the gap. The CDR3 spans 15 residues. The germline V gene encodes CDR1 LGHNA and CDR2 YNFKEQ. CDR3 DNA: TGTGCCAGCAGCATCAGCCGAGGCAGGAACACTGAAGCTTTCTTT. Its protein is CASSISRGRNTEAFF.

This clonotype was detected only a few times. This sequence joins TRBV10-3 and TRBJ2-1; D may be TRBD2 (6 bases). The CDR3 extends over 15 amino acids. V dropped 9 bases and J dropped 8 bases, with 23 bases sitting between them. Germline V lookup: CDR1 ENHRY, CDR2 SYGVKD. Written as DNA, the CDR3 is TGTGCCATAACCACCGGGACTGCCCCAGCCGATGAGCAGTTCTTC. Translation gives CAITTGTAPADEQFF.

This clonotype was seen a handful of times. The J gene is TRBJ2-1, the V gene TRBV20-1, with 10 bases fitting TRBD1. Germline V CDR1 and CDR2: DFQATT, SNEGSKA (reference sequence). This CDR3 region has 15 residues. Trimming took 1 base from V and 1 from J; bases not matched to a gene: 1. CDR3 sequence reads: CSARGDRGSYNEQFF. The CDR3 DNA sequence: TGCAGTGCTAGAGGGGACAGGGGATCCTACAATGAGCAGTTCTTC.

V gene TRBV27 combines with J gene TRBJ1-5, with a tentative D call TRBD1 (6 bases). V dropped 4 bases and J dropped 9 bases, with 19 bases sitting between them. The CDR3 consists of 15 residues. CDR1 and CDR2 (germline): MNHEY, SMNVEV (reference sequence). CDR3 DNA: TGTGCCAGCAGTTCTCGACTTGAGGGGGGCCTGCCCCAGCATTTT. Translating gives CASSSRLEGGLPQHF.

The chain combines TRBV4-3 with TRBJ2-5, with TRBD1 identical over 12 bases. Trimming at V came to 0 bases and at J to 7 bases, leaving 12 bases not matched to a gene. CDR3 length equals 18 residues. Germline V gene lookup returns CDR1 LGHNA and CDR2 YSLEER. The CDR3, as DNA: TGCGCCAGCAGCCAAGATGGGGCGGGACAGGGGGCTGTCGGGACCCAGTACTTC. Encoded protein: CASSQDGAGQGAVGTQYF.

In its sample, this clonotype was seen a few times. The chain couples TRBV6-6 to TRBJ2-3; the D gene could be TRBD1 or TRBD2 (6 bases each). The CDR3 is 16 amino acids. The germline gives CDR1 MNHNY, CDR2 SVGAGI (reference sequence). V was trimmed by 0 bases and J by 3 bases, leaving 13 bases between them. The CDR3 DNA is TGTGCCAGCAGTTACTCTTTGGGGGGCTTAACAGATACGCAGTATTTT. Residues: CASSYSLGGLTDTQYF.

In DNA, the CDR3 is TGCAGCGTTGCCCCGCGGGGCAATGAGCAGTACTTC. The encoded protein is CSVAPRGNEQYF. The chain links TRBV29-1 to TRBJ2-7, with D perhaps TRBD2 (6 bases). Per the germline V gene, CDR1 is SQVTM and CDR2 is ANQGSEA. The CDR3 is 12 amino acids. The V end was cut by 4 bases, the J end by 7 bases, with 14 bases between.

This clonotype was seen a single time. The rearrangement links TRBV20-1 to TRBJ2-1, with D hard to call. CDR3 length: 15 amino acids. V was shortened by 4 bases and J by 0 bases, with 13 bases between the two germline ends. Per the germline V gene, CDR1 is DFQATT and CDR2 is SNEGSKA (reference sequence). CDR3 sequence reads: CSAKFRHPSYNEQFF. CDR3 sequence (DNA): TGCAGTGCTAAGTTTCGGCACCCCTCCTACAATGAGCAGTTCTTC.

In DNA, the CDR3 is TGTGCCAGCAGTGTTTTTCGACGGACTCCAAGGGTGGGAGCTTTCTTT. It specifies CASSVFRRTPRVGAFF. The gene calls are TRBV25-1 and TRBJ1-1; D remains ambiguous. V was shortened by 4 bases and J by 10 bases, with 25 bases between the two germline ends. The CDR3 extends over 16 amino acids. Per the germline V gene, CDR1 is MGHDK and CDR2 is SYGVNS. Drawing the rest from reference TRBV25-1 and TRBJ1-1, the complete variable domain is EADIYQTPRYLVIGTGKKITLECSQTMGHDKMYWYQQDPGMELHLIHYSYGVNSTEKGDLSSESTVSRIRTEHFPLTLESARPSHTSQYLCASSVFRRTPRVGAFFGQGTRLTVV.

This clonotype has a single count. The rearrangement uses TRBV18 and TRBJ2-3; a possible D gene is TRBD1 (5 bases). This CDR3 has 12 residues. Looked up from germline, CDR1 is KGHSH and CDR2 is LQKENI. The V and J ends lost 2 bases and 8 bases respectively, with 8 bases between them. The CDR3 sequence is CASSPGAGTQYF. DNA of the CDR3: TGTGCCAGCTCACCAGGGGCAGGTACGCAGTATTTT.

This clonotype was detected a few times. CDR3 loop: CSATGRAGEQYF. The CDR3 nucleotides read TGCAGTGCTACTGGACGTGCTGGCGAGCAGTACTTC. The chain links TRBV20-1 to TRBJ2-7; no firm D call. Germline lookup yields CDR1 DFQATT and CDR2 SNEGSKA (reference sequence). The CDR3 contains 12 residues. V gave up 4 bases and J gave up 6 bases, with 13 bases separating them.

The CDR3 region is CSALRQGVKETQYF. In DNA, the CDR3 is TGCAGTGCATTGAGACAGGGGGTTAAAGAGACCCAGTACTTC. The chain combines TRBV20-1 with TRBJ2-5, with 9 bases identical to TRBD1. This CDR3 has 14 amino acids. Trimming at V came to 6 bases and at J to 3 bases, leaving 8 bases not matched to a gene. Germline CDR1 and CDR2: DFQATT and SNEGSKA (reference sequence).

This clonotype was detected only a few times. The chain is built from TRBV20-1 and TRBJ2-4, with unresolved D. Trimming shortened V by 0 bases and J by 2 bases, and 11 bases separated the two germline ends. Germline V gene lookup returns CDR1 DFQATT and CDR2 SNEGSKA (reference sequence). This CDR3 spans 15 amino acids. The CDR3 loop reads CSARDFGYPKNIQYF. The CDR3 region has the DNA TGCAGTGCTAGAGATTTTGGCTACCCCAAAAACATTCAGTACTTC.

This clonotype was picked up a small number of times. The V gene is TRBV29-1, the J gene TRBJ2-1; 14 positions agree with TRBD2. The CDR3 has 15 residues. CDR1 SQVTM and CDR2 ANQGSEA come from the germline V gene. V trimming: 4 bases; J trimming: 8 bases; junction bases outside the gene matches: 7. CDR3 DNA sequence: TGCAGCGTTGCGGGACTAGCGGGAGAAAGGCATGAGCAGTTCTTC. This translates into CSVAGLAGERHEQFF.

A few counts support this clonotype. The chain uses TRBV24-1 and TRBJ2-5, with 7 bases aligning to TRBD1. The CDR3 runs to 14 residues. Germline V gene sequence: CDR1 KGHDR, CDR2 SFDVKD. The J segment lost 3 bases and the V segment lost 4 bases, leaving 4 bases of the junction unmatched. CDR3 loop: CATSDPGTEETQYF. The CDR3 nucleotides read TGTGCCACCAGTGACCCCGGGACAGAAGAGACCCAGTACTTC.

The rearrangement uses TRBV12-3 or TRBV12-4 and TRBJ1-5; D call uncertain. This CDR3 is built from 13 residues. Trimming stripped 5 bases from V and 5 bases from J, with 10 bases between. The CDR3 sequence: CASSDYSDQPQHF. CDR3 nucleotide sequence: TGTGCCAGCAGTGATTACAGCGATCAGCCCCAGCATTTT.